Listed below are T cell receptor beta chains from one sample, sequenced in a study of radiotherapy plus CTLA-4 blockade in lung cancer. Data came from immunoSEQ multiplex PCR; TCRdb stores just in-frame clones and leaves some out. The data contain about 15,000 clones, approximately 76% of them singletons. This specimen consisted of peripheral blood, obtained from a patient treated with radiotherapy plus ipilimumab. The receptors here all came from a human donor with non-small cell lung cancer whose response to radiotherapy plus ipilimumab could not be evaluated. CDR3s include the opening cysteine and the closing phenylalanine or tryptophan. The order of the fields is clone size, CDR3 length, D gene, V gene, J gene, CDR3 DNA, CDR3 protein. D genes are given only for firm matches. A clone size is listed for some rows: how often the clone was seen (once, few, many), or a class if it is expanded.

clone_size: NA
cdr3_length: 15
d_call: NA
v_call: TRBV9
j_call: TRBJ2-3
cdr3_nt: TGTGCCAGCAGCCCTGAAGTTGGGCATGGAGATACGCAGTATTTT
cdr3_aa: CASSPEVGHGDTQYF

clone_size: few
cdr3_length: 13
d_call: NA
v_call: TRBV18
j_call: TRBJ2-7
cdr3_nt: TGTGCCAGCTCACCAGGGACTCAGGCGGGGCAGTACTTC
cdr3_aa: CASSPGTQAGQYF

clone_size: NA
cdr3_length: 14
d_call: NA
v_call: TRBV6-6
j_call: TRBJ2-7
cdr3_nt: TGTGCCAGCAGTGCCGAGCGTGACTGGAGGGAGCAGTACTTC
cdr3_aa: CASSAERDWREQYF

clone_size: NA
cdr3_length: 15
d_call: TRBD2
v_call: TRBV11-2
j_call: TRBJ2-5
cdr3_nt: TGTGCCAGCAGCTTAGATCGCGGGGGACAAGAGACCCAGTACTTC
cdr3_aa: CASSLDRGGQETQYF

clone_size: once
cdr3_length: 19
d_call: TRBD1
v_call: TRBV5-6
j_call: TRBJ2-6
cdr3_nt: TGTGCCAGCAGCCACGTGCGGACAGGGATCAACCCTGGGGCCAACGTCCTGACTTTC
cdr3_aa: CASSHVRTGINPGANVLTF

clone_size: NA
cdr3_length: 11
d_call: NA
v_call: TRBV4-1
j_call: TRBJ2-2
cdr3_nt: TGCGCCAGCAGTCTCACCGGGGAGCTGTTTTTT
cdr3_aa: CASSLTGELFF

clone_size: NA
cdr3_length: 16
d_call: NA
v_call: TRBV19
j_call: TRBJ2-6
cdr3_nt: TGTGCCAGTAGTACGGGACAAGTTTGGGGGGCCAACGTCCTGACTTTC
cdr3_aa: CASSTGQVWGANVLTF

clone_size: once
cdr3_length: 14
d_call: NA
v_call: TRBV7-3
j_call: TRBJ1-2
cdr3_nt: TGTGCCAGCAGCCCCACCGGACAGTACTATGGCTACACCTTC
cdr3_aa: CASSPTGQYYGYTF

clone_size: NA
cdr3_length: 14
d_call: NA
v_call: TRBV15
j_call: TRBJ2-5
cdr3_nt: TGTGCCACCAGCCCGGAGGGCGGACAAGAGACCCAGTACTTC
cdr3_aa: CATSPEGGQETQYF

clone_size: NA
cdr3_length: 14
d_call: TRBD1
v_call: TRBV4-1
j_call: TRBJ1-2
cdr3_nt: TGCGCCAGCAGCGACAGGGGGCTCGGCTATGGCTACACCTTC
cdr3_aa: CASSDRGLGYGYTF

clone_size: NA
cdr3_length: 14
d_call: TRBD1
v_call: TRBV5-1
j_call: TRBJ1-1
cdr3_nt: TGCGCCAGCAGCGCAACGCCCCGGGACAGTGAAGCTTTCTTT
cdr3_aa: CASSATPRDSEAFF

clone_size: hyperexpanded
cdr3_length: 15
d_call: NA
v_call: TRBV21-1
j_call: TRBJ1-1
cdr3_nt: TGTGCCAGCAGCAAAGCGGGGGCTTCGGTCACTGAAGCTTTCTTT
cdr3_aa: CASSKAGASVTEAFF

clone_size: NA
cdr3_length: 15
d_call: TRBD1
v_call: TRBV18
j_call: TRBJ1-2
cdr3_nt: TGTGCCAGCTCACCTGGGACAGGTCAGAACTATGGCTACACCTTC
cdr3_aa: CASSPGTGQNYGYTF

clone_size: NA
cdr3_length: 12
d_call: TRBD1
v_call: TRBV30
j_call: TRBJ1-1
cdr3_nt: TGTGCCTGGAGGGCACAGGGGACTGAAGCTTTCTTT
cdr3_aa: CAWRAQGTEAFF

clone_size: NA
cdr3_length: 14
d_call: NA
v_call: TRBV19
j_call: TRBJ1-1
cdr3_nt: TGTGCCAGTAGACCGGGACAAACTATCGCCGAAGCTTTCTTT
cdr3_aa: CASRPGQTIAEAFF

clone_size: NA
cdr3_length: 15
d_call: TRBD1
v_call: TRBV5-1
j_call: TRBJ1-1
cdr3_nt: TGCGCCAGCAGCTCGGGACAGTCTATGAACACTGAAGCTTTCTTT
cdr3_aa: CASSSGQSMNTEAFF

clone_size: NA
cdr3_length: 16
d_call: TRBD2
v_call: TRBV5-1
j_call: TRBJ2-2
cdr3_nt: TGCGCCAGCAGCCCGACTAGCGGGGGGAATTCCGGGGAGCTGTTTTTT
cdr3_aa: CASSPTSGGNSGELFF

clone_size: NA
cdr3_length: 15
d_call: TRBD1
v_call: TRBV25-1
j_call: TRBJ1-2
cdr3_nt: TGTGCCAGCAGTGATACGGTCAGGGGGTTTTATGGCTACACCTTC
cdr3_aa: CASSDTVRGFYGYTF

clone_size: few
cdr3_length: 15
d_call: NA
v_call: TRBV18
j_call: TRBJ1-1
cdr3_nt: TGTGCCAGCTCACCGGATCCGGGAATGAACACTGAAGCTTTCTTT
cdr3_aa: CASSPDPGMNTEAFF

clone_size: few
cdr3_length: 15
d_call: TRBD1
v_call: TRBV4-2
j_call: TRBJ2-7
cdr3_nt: TGTGCCAGCAGCCCAGACAGGGTCACCCACTACGAGCAGTACTTC
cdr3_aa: CASSPDRVTHYEQYF

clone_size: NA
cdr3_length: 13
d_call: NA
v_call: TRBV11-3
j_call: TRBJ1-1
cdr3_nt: TGTGCCAGCAGCCTATTGGACACAACTGAAGCTTTCTTT
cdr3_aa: CASSLLDTTEAFF

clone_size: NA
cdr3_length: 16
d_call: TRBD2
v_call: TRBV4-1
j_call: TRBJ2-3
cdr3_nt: TGCGCCAGCAGCCAAGGGGGCGGGGGGGCGGAAGATACGCAGTATTTT
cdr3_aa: CASSQGGGGAEDTQYF

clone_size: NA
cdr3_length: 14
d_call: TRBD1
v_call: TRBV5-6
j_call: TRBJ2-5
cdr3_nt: TGTGCCAGCAGCTCGACAGGGAATCAAGAGACCCAGTACTTC
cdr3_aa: CASSSTGNQETQYF

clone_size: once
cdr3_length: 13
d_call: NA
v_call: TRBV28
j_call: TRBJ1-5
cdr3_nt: TGTGCCAGCAGCCCCCCGAGCAATCAGCCCCAGCATTTT
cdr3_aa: CASSPPSNQPQHF

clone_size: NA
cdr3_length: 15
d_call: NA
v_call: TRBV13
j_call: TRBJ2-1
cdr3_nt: TGTGCCAGCAGCGTCTACAGGGAGTTCTACAATGAGCAGTTCTTC
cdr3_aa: CASSVYREFYNEQFF

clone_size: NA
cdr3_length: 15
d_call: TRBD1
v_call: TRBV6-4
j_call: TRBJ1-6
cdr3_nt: TGTGCCAGCAGTATCCAACAGGGGAATAATTCACCCCTCCACTTT
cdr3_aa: CASSIQQGNNSPLHF

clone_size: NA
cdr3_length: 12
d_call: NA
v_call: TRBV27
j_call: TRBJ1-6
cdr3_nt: TGTGCCAGCAGTTTCCGGGGAGGACCCCTCCACTTT
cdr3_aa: CASSFRGGPLHF

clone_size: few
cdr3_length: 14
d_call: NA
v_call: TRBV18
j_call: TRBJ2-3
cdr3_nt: TGTGCCAGCTCACCGGGAAGGGGGACAGATACGCAGTATTTT
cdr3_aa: CASSPGRGTDTQYF

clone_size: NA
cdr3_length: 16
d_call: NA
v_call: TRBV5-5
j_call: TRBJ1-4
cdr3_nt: TGTGCCAGCAGCCAATACAGCGGACTCTCTCCTGAAAAACTGTTTTTT
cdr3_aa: CASSQYSGLSPEKLFF

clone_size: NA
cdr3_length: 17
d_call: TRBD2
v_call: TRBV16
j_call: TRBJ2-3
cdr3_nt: TGTGCCAGCAGCCAACGGTTAGCGGGGGCCTTCACAGATACGCAGTATTTT
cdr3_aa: CASSQRLAGAFTDTQYF

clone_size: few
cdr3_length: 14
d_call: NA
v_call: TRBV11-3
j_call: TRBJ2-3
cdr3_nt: TGTGCCAGCAGCTCCCGGGACTCCTCGGATACGCAGTATTTT
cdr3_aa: CASSSRDSSDTQYF

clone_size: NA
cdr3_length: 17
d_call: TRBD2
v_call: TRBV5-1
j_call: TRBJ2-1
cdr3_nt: TGCGCCAGCAGCTTGGGAGCGGGGGGGCCGCAAGACAATGAGCAGTTCTTC
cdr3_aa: CASSLGAGGPQDNEQFF

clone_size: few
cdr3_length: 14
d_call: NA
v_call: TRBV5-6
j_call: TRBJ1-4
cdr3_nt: TGTGCCAGCAGCTTTTGGGGACAAGATGAAAAACTGTTTTTT
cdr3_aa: CASSFWGQDEKLFF

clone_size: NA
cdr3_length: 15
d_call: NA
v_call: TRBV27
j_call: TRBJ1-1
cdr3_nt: TGTGCCAGCAGTTTATCCCCAGGTATGAACACTGAAGCTTTCTTT
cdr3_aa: CASSLSPGMNTEAFF

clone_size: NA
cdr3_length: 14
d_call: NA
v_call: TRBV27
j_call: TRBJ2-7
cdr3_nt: TGTGCCAGCAGTTTGTTCCAGGGGTCTGACGAGCAGTACTTC
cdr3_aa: CASSLFQGSDEQYF

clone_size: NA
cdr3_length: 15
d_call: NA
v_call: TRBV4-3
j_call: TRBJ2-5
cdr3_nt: TGCGCCAGCAGCCAAGACACTAGTACGGCGGAGACCCAGTACTTC
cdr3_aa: CASSQDTSTAETQYF

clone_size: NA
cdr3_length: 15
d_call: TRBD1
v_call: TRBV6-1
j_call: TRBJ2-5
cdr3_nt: TGTGCCAGCAGTGAGGGACAGGGACGGGTTGAGACCCAGTACTTC
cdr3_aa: CASSEGQGRVETQYF